The clone carrying this T cell receptor beta chain was picked up many times. This CDR3 contains 18 residues. The V segment lost 5 bases and the J segment 4 bases; nucleotides outside the gene matches: 15. Looked up from germline, CDR1 is MNHEY and CDR2 is SMNVEV (reference sequence). The data originate from a study of human T cells and chemical hapten exposure. Time point denoted: pre-sensitization, week 0. Treatment: therapeutic diphenylcyclopropenone sensitization with weekly scalp DPC. TCRdb reprocessed the RACE reads via MiXCR and lists one record per CDR3 protein. The profile shows about 350,000 distinct CDR3 sequences, 4.5% to 5.5% of them singletons.

Here the sequenced sample was whole blood, taken in connection with sensitization to the hapten diphenylcyclopropenone (DPC). The receptor comes from a young woman with alopecia areata. Some clones in this sample may be carry-over from other donors' samples. This sequence joins TRBV27 and TRBJ2-2; the match to TRBD1 covers 8 bases. The CDR3 nucleotides read TGTGCCAGCAGTCTGTCGCCATTGGGACAGGCCTTCACCGGGGAGCTGTTTTTT. Its translation: CASSLSPLGQAFTGELFF.